Below are 32 T cell receptor beta chains sequenced from a single sample in a study of blood T cell repertoires in COVID-19. Clones were read by immunoSEQ multiplex PCR, and TCRdb kept only the in-frame ones, dropping some. This sample has about 240,000 clones; around nine tenths occur once, and the top ten carry about 7.1%. Sequenced input: peripheral blood. The receptors here all came from a woman in her 70s with active or convalescent COVID-19.

The table lists this clone with a count of one. CDR3 loop: CASSRGGTGDFSNTGELFF. CDR3 in DNA: TGTGCCAGTAGTAGAGGAGGGACAGGGGATTTTTCGAACACCGGGGAGCTGTTTTTT. V gene TRBV19 combines with J gene TRBJ2-2; 10 nucleotides align to TRBD1. CDR1 is LNHDA and CDR2 is SQIVND in the germline V gene (reference sequence). The CDR3 covers 19 residues. The V segment lost 4 bases and the J segment 0 bases; nucleotides outside the gene matches: 11. The full variable domain, completed using reference TRBV19 and TRBJ2-2, is DGGITQSPKYLFRKEGQNVTLSCEQNLNHDAMYWYRQDPGQGLRLIYYSQIVNDFQKGDIAEGYSVSREKKESFPLTVTSAQKNPTAFYLCASSRGGTGDFSNTGELFFGEGSRLTVL.

The rearrangement links TRBV11-3 to TRBJ2-1, with 8 bases aligning to TRBD2. The CDR3 consists of 13 residues. From germline, CDR1 is SGHNT and CDR2 YENEEA. The J segment lost 9 bases and the V segment lost 8 bases, leaving 9 bases of the junction unmatched. CDR3 region: CASAEIGGGEQFF. The CDR3 DNA reads as TGTGCCAGCGCTGAGATCGGGGGGGGTGAGCAGTTCTTC.

The chain joins TRBV15 to TRBJ1-3; D perhaps matches TRBD1 (5 bases). CDR1 is LNHNV, CDR2 YYDKDF, per germline (reference sequence). The V gene lost 1 base and the J gene lost 0 bases, with 13 bases spanning the gap. The CDR3 loop spans 17 amino acids. CDR3 DNA: TGTGCCACCAGCAGAGTGGGGCAGGGACTCTCTGGAAACACCATATATTTT. Translated, it gives CATSRVGQGLSGNTIYF.

Remarks on this clone: Other DNA variants within this sample encode the same CDR3. The V and J genes are TRBV19 and TRBJ2-5, with 7 bases aligning to TRBD1. V dropped 4 bases and J dropped 4; count of bases not matched to a gene: 0. The CDR3 extends over 12 amino acids. Germline CDR1 reads LNHDA; CDR2 reads SQIVND (reference sequence). CDR3 sequence (DNA): TGTGCCAGTAGTAGACAGGGAGAGACCCAGTACTTC. It yields the protein CASSRQGETQYF.

This clone has a single count. The chain recombines TRBV5-6 with TRBJ2-4; D is uncertain. With 0 bases removed from V and 6 bases from J, the gap between germline ends came to 10 bases. The CDR3 sequence is 14 residues long. Germline CDR1 reads SGHDT; CDR2 reads YYEEEE. This CDR3 reads CASSLDGLGNIQYF. The DNA for the CDR3 is TGTGCCAGCAGCTTGGATGGGCTGGGAAACATTCAGTACTTC.

This clone appeared a single time. The chain has TRBV18 and TRBJ1-3; D unclear. Per the germline V gene, CDR1 is KGHSH and CDR2 is LQKENI. The CDR3 covers 17 residues. V shed 0 bases and J shed 3 bases, with 15 bases lying between them. CDR3 coding DNA: TGTGCCAGCTCACCACCAAATGGAAGAGGGAGTGGAAACACCATATATTTT. Translated, it gives CASSPPNGRGSGNTIYF.

The V call is TRBV19, the J call TRBJ1-1; 8 bases line up with TRBD1. The CDR3 has 15 residues. V dropped 7 bases and J dropped 3; count of bases not matched to a gene: 10. Per germline, CDR1 LNHDA and CDR2 SQIVND (reference sequence). CDR3 region: CASTLLQGADTEAFF. The CDR3 region has the DNA TGTGCCAGTACCCTGCTTCAGGGGGCTGACACTGAAGCTTTCTTT.

This chain joins TRBV7-8 and TRBJ1-1; 11 positions agree with TRBD1. Germline CDR1 is SGHVS and CDR2 is FQNEAQ. CDR3 length: 16 residues. V lost 4 bases and J lost 5; bases outside the gene matches: 9. The CDR3 bases are TGTGCCAGCAGCTCTCGGACAGGGGGCGCTGGTACTGAAGCTTTCTTT. It encodes CASSSRTGGAGTEAFF.

The chain carries TRBV27 and TRBJ2-5, with D unclear. This CDR3 has 15 amino acids. Trimming shortened V by 5 bases and J by 4 bases, and 17 bases separated the two germline ends. CDR1 and CDR2 from the germline V gene are MNHEY and SMNVEV (reference sequence). CDR3 in DNA: TGTGCCAGCAGTACCGTCTCCTACGACATAGAGACCCAGTACTTC. Protein: CASSTVSYDIETQYF.

This clone occurred once. The chain combines TRBV15 with TRBJ1-3; maybe TRBD1 (5 bases). V lost 0 bases and J 1 base, leaving 7 bases between the germline ends. There are 15 residues in the CDR3. Germline V gene sequence: CDR1 LNHNV, CDR2 YYDKDF (reference sequence). This CDR3 is CATSRDRGSGNTIYF. The CDR3 DNA reads as TGTGCCACCAGCAGAGATAGGGGATCTGGAAACACCATATATTTT.

The gene calls are TRBV19 and TRBJ1-1, with 9 bases that match TRBD1. Trimming took 4 bases from V and 4 from J; bases not matched to a gene: 4. Germline-derived CDR1 and CDR2 are LNHDA and SQIVND (reference sequence). This CDR3 region has 14 residues. CDR3: CASSTQGASTEAFF. The CDR3, as DNA: TGTGCCAGTAGTACACAGGGGGCGAGCACTGAAGCTTTCTTT.

The chain uses TRBV4-2 and TRBJ2-5; D is unresolved. V was pared by 0 bases and J by 3 bases, with 11 bases between. This CDR3 spans 15 amino acids. Germline V gene data show CDR1 as LGHNA and CDR2 as YNFKEQ. The DNA of the CDR3 is TGTGCCAGCAGCCAAGATTTAGGAGATAAAGAGACCCAGTACTTC. This sequence encodes CASSQDLGDKETQYF.

The V call is TRBV10-3, the J call TRBJ2-3, with D tentatively TRBD2 (5 bases). With 3 bases removed from V and 1 base from J, the gap between germline ends came to 8 bases. The CDR3 is made up of 14 amino acids. Germline V gene lookup returns CDR1 ENHRY and CDR2 SYGVKD. CDR3 region: CAISDRSGTDTQYF. The CDR3 nucleotides read TGTGCCATCAGTGATCGTAGCGGCACAGATACGCAGTATTTT.

The genes are TRBV10-3 and TRBJ1-5, with TRBD1 as a possible D gene (5 bases). V was cut by 6 bases and J by 6 bases, with 12 bases left in between. The CDR3 has 13 amino acids. The germline V gene encodes CDR1 ENHRY and CDR2 SYGVKD. CDR3 protein: CAIRAGNSQPQHF. The CDR3 DNA follows: TGTGCCATCAGGGCAGGGAACAGTCAGCCCCAGCATTTT.

This clone was seen more than once but under ten times. This chain connects TRBV7-8 to TRBJ2-3; a possible D gene is TRBD2 (5 bases). There are 15 residues in the CDR3. The germline gives CDR1 SGHVS, CDR2 FQNEAQ. The V end lost 2 bases, the J end lost 7 bases, and 16 bases lay between the germline ends. The CDR3: CASSLFGSSDYTQYF. The CDR3 region has the DNA TGTGCCAGCAGCTTATTTGGGAGCTCGGACTATACGCAGTATTTT.

The genes are TRBV18 and TRBJ1-6, with 10 positions matching TRBD1. CDR3 length: 13 residues. After removal of 4 bases from V and 13 bases from J, the junction contained 4 bases not matched to a gene. Germline V CDR1 and CDR2: KGHSH, LQKENI. The CDR3 reads CASSQGQGSPLHF. CDR3 bases: TGTGCCAGCTCACAGGGACAGGGGAGCCCCCTCCACTTT.

The chain links TRBV12-3 or TRBV12-4 to TRBJ1-5, with D possibly being TRBD1 (5 bases). This CDR3 has 13 amino acids. The germline V and J ends were trimmed by 5 bases and 8 bases, with 13 bases remaining between them. The CDR3 DNA is TGTGCCAGCAGTCCGGGGACTCTAGAGCCCCAGCATTTT. Its translation: CASSPGTLEPQHF.

The chain uses TRBV2 and TRBJ2-5, with a tentative D call TRBD2 (5 bases). Trimming stripped 7 bases from V and 3 bases from J, with 12 bases between. Germline V gives CDR1 SNHLY, CDR2 FYNNEI. The CDR3 covers 13 residues. CDR3 nucleotides: TGTGCCAGCACCCTAATGGGAGAAGAGACCCAGTACTTC. Encoded protein: CASTLMGEETQYF.

The V gene is TRBV10-3, the J gene TRBJ2-2; 9 nucleotides match TRBD2. This CDR3 region has 15 residues. Germline CDR1 ENHRY, CDR2 SYGVKD. The V segment lost 5 bases and the J segment 1 base; nucleotides outside the gene matches: 2. CDR3 region: CAISYSGGNTGELFF. CDR3 sequence (DNA): TGTGCCATCAGTTATAGCGGGGGGAACACCGGGGAGCTGTTTTTT.

The V and J genes are TRBV3-1 (or the pseudogene TRBV3-2) and TRBJ1-5; D might be TRBD1 (5 bases). The V end was cut by 3 bases, the J end by 2 bases, with 8 bases between. Germline V CDR1 and CDR2: LGHDT, YNNKEL (reference sequence). The CDR3 consists of 14 residues. CDR3 residues: CASSQQGRNQPQHF. CDR3 DNA: TGTGCCAGCAGCCAGCAGGGCCGCAATCAGCCCCAGCATTTT.

This chain links TRBV6-4 with TRBJ1-6; D may be TRBD1 (5 bases). V dropped 8 bases and J dropped 8 bases, with 19 bases sitting between them. Germline assignment: CDR1 MRHNA and CDR2 SNTAGT. The CDR3 totals 15 residues. CDR3 in amino acids: CASAATAQGHSPLHF. For the CDR3, the DNA is TGTGCCAGCGCAGCGACAGCCCAGGGCCATTCACCCCTCCACTTT.

The V call is TRBV7-2, the J call TRBJ2-2; D may be TRBD2 (6 bases). Germline CDR1 SGHTA, CDR2 FQGNSA. The V end was cut by 7 bases, the J end by 8 bases, with 17 bases between. CDR3 length equals 14 residues. CDR3 nucleotides: TGTGCCAGCACCCCTCAGGAGGGGCGGGGGGAGCTGTTTTTT. Residues: CASTPQEGRGELFF.

The count of this clone is one. The chain joins TRBV7-2 to TRBJ2-2; the match to TRBD1 covers 8 bases. Germline CDR1 and CDR2: SGHTA and FQGNSA. The CDR3 extends over 15 amino acids. Unmatched junction bases numbered 2, after V lost 4 bases and J lost 1 base. The CDR3 loop reads CASSYGQGNTGELFF. The CDR3 nucleotides read TGTGCCAGCAGCTACGGACAGGGGAACACCGGGGAGCTGTTTTTT.

A single count supports this clone. The chain joins TRBV7-3 to TRBJ2-1, with 7 bases matching TRBD1. The germline V gene has CDR1 SGHTA and CDR2 FQGTGA. This CDR3 has 13 amino acids. Germline trimming cut 6 bases from V and 5 bases from J; bases unmatched to any gene: 4. CDR3 sequence reads: CASRQGTHNEQFF. CDR3 in DNA: TGTGCCAGCAGACAGGGGACACACAATGAGCAGTTCTTC.

Comments on this clone: The junction and the germline gene differ at one end; a read error may be behind it. DNA for the CDR3: TGTGCCAGCAGCTTGATGAGTCCGGGACTAAACTTC. Translating it yields CASSLMSPGLNF. The rearrangement links TRBV7-6 to TRBJ2-5, with TRBD2 matching 7 bases. Germline CDR1 reads SGHVS; CDR2 reads FNYEAQ. The CDR3 sequence is 12 residues long.

This rearrangement joins TRBV5-6 to TRBJ1-1; tentatively, D is TRBD1 (6 bases). The CDR3 totals 13 residues. Trimming cost V 1 base and J 9 bases, with 13 bases left between them. Germline V gene lookup returns CDR1 SGHDT and CDR2 YYEEEE. The CDR3 protein is CASSLFEGQQAFF. The CDR3 DNA reads as TGTGCCAGCAGCTTGTTTGAGGGACAACAAGCTTTCTTT.

The chain uses TRBV12-3 or TRBV12-4 and TRBJ2-7, with D maybe TRBD1 (6 bases). The length of the CDR3 is 12 residues. V lost 6 bases to trimming and J lost 1 base, with 7 bases between them. CDR3 region: CASRDRSYEQYF. In DNA, the CDR3 is TGTGCCAGCAGGGACAGATCCTACGAGCAGTACTTC.

The chain uses TRBV7-2 and TRBJ1-2, with TRBD1 matching over 9 bases. The CDR3 covers 15 residues. Germline CDR1 SGHTA, CDR2 FQGNSA. V was clipped by 5 bases and J by 6 bases; unmatched bases: 10. The CDR3 here is CASSPGQGHPNGYTF. CDR3 nucleotide sequence: TGTGCCAGCAGCCCGGGACAGGGCCACCCAAATGGCTACACCTTC.

This chain joins TRBV18 and TRBJ1-1, with TRBD1 as a possible D gene (6 bases). CDR3 length: 14 residues. V was trimmed by 3 bases and J by 3 bases, leaving 11 bases between them. Germline CDR1 KGHSH, CDR2 LQKENI. CDR3 bases: TGTGCCAGCTCACCCCAACAGGGCCACACTGAAGCTTTCTTT. This gives the protein CASSPQQGHTEAFF.

This sequence joins TRBV19 and TRBJ1-2; 7 nucleotides align to TRBD1. V shed 7 bases and J 3 bases; nucleotides not matched to a gene: 11. The CDR3 is 15 amino acids. Germline V gene lookup returns CDR1 LNHDA and CDR2 SQIVND (reference sequence). CDR3 coding DNA: TGTGCCAGTACCCAAGGACAGGAGATTTACTATGGCTACACCTTC. It yields the protein CASTQGQEIYYGYTF.

This clone appeared a single time. This chain uses TRBV18 with TRBJ2-7; 7 positions match TRBD1. The J segment lost 2 bases and the V segment lost 3 bases, leaving 4 bases of the junction unmatched. From germline, CDR1 is KGHSH and CDR2 LQKENI. The CDR3 extends over 14 amino acids. The CDR3, as DNA: TGTGCCAGCTCACCTACAGGGGTTACCTACGAGCAGTACTTC. It translates to CASSPTGVTYEQYF.

The rearrangement joins TRBV10-1 to TRBJ2-4, with D perhaps TRBD1 (5 bases). Per the germline V gene, CDR1 is WNHNN and CDR2 is SYGVQD (reference sequence). The CDR3 is 14 amino acids. Trimming cost V 2 bases and J 1 base, with 6 bases left between them. CDR3 coding DNA: TGCGCCAGCAGTGAGCAGGGTGCCAAAAACATTCAGTACTTC. Translation gives CASSEQGAKNIQYF.